A selection of T cell receptor beta chains follows, all from one sample in a study of cytomegalovirus exposure and HLA in healthy donors. Some clones are missing from TCRdb's copy, which holds only in-frame ones; the method was immunoSEQ multiplex PCR. The sample has 95,000 to 150,000 clones, 70% to 90% seen once. The sample consisted of PBMCs. The receptors were sampled from a man between 18 and 35 years old in good health and CMV-seropositive. Both conserved end residues are part of each CDR3. Fields, in order: clone size, V gene, D gene, J gene, CDR3 DNA, CDR3 protein. A D gene is named only where the DNA matches it firmly. Clone size, where shown, is once, few, many, or a class for clones that have expanded.

>NA|TRBV9|TRBD1|TRBJ2-3
TGTGCCAGCAGCGTAGAGGGGGCGCAAGATACGCAGTATTTT
CASSVEGAQDTQYF
>NA|TRBV5-1|TRBD2|TRBJ2-1
TGCGCCAGCAGCCCACTGACTAGCGCCAACAATGAGCAGTTCTTC
CASSPLTSANNEQFF
>NA|TRBV5-1|NA|TRBJ1-4
TGCGCCAGCAGCCCCGGGCTTATGGAGGGTGAAAAACTGTTTTTT
CASSPGLMEGEKLFF
>NA|TRBV7-9|NA|TRBJ1-6
TGTGCCAGCAGTGGAGGCAGCTCCTATAATTCACCCCTCCACTTT
CASSGGSSYNSPLHF
>NA|TRBV27|TRBD1|TRBJ1-1
TGTGCCAGCAGTTCCCGGACAGGGGGCACTGAAGCTTTCTTT
CASSSRTGGTEAFF
>NA|TRBV28|NA|TRBJ1-5
TGTGCCAGCAGTTTACGCCTGGGCAGTCTCGCGAATCAGCCCCAGCATTTT
CASSLRLGSLANQPQHF
>NA|TRBV4-1|NA|TRBJ1-1
TGCGCCAGCAGCCAAAATCAGGGCGCTGAAGCTTTCTTT
CASSQNQGAEAFF
>NA|TRBV5-1|NA|TRBJ2-7
TGCGCCAGCAGCTTGGGGGGGGGCCGATCCTACGAGCAGTACTTC
CASSLGGGRSYEQYF
>NA|TRBV28|NA|TRBJ1-5
TGTGCCAGCACCCCGCGTATAGGCAATCAGCCCCAGCATTTT
CASTPRIGNQPQHF
>once|TRBV5-1|NA|TRBJ2-2
TGCGCCAGCAGCTTTTCGAGCGGGGAGCTGTTTTTT
CASSFSSGELFF
>NA|TRBV19|NA|TRBJ1-2
TGTGCCAGTCAGGCAAGGCGGACAGTTAAGGGCTATGGCTACACCTTC
CASQARRTVKGYGYTF
>NA|TRBV19|NA|TRBJ1-3
TGTGCCAGTAGTATACCCCCCATACTCTCTGGAAACACCATATATTTT
CASSIPPILSGNTIYF
>NA|TRBV19|TRBD2|TRBJ2-3
TGTGCCAGTAGTATGGCAACTAGCGGGGGGGCCACGCAGTATTTT
CASSMATSGGATQYF
>few|TRBV25-1|NA|TRBJ1-6
TGTGCCAGCAGGGAAACAGGGAGTAATTCACCCCTCCACTTT
CASRETGSNSPLHF
>NA|TRBV6-1|NA|TRBJ2-3
TGTGCCAGCAGTGAAAGAGAGACAGGTCCAGATACGCAGTATTTT
CASSERETGPDTQYF
>NA|TRBV7-9|TRBD1|TRBJ2-7
TGTGCCAGCAGAACCGGGACAGGGGGCTACGAGCAGTACTTC
CASRTGTGGYEQYF
>NA|TRBV6-5|NA|TRBJ1-6
TGTGCCAGCAGTTACAGGTGGGCCTCGAATTCACCCCTCCACTTT
CASSYRWASNSPLHF
>NA|TRBV4-2|NA|TRBJ2-1
TGTGCCAGCAGCACAGGAGGGTCCCCTTATGAGCAGTTCTTC
CASSTGGSPYEQFF
>NA|TRBV21-1|NA|TRBJ1-3
TGTGCCAGCAGCAAAGTGCGTCACAGCGGAAACACCATATATTTT
CASSKVRHSGNTIYF
>NA|TRBV19|TRBD1|TRBJ2-7
TGTGCCACCCATACAGGGGGGGAGCAGTACTTC
CATHTGGEQYF